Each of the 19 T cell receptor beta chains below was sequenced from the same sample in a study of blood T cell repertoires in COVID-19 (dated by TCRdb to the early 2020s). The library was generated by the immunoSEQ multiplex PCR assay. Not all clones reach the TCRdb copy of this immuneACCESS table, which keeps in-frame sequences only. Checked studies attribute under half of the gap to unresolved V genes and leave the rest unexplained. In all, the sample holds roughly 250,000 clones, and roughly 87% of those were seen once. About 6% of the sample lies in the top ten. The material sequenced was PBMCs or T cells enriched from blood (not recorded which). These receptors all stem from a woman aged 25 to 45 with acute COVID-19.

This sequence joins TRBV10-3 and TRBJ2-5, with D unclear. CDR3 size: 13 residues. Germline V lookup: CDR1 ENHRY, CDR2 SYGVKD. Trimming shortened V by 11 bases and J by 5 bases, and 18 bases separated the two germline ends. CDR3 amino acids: CASNPTMVETQYF. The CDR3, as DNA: TGTGCCTCCAACCCTACCATGGTCGAGACCCAGTACTTC.

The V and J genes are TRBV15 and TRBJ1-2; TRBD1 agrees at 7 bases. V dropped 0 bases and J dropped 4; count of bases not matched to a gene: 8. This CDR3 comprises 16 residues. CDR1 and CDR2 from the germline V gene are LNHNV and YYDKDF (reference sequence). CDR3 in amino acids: CATSRDIETGRYGYTF. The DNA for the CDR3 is TGTGCCACCAGCAGAGATATTGAGACAGGGCGCTATGGCTACACCTTC.

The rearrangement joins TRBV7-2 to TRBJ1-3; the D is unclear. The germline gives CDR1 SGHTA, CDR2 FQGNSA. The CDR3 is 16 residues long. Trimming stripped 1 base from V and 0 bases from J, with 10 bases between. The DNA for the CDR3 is TGTGCCAGCAGCTTAGGGAGGGAACGCTCTGGAAACACCATATATTTT. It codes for CASSLGRERSGNTIYF. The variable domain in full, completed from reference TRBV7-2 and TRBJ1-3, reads GAGVSQSPSNKVTEKGKDVELRCDPISGHTALYWYRQSLGQGLEFLIYFQGNSAPDKSGLPSDRFSAERTGGSVSTLTIQRTQQEDSAVYLCASSLGRERSGNTIYFGEGSWLTVV.

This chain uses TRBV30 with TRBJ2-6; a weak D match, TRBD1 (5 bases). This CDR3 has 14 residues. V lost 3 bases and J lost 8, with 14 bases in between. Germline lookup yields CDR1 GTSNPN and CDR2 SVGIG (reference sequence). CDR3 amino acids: CAWSSDRQTNVLTF. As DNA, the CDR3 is TGTGCCTGGAGCTCCGATCGACAGACCAACGTCCTGACTTTC.

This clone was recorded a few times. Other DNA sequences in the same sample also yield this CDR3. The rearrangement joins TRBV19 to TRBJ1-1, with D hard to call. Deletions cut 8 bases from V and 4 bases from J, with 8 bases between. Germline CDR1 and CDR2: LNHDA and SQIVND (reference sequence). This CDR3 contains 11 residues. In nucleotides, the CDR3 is TGTGCCAGTCGGACTGGCACTGAAGCTTTCTTT. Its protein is CASRTGTEAFF.

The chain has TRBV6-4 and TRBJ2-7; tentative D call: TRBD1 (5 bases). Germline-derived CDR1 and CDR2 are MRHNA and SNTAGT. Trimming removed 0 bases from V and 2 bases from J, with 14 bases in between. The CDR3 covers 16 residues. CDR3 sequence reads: CASSDSLVGATYEQYF. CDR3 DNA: TGTGCCAGCAGTGACTCCTTAGTAGGGGCCACCTACGAGCAGTACTTC.

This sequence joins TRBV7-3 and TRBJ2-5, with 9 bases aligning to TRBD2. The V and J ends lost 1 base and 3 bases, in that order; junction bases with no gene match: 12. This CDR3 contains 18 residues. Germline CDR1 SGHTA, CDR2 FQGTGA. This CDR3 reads CASSLKSAGTSLEETQYF. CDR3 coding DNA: TGTGCCAGCAGCTTAAAGAGCGCCGGGACTAGCCTCGAAGAGACCCAGTACTTC.

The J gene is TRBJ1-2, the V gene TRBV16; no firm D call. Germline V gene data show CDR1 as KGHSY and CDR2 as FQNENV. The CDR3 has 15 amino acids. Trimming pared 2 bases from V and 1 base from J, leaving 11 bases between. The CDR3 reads CASSQGPGGNYGYTF. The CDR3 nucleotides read TGTGCCAGCAGCCAAGGTCCGGGTGGTAACTATGGCTACACCTTC.

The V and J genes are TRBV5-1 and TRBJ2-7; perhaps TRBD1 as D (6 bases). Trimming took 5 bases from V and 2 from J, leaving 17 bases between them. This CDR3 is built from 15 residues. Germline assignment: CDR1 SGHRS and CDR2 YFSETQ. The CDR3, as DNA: TGCGCCAGCAGTAATACGGGCAGGGGCCCCTACGAGCAGTACTTC. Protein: CASSNTGRGPYEQYF.

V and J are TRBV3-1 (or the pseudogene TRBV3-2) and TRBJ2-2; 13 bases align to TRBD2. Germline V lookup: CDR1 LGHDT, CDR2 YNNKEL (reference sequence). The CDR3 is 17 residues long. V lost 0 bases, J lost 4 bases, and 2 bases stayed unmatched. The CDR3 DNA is TGTGCCAGCAGCCAAGAAAGACTAGCGGGGGGCACCGGGGAGCTGTTTTTT. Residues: CASSQERLAGGTGELFF.

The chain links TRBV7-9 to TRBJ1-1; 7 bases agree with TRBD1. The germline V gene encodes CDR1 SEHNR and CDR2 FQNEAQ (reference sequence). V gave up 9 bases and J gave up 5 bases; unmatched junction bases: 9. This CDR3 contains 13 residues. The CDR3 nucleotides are TGTGCCAGTAACTCGGGACAGTGGACTGAAGCTTTCTTT. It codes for CASNSGQWTEAFF.

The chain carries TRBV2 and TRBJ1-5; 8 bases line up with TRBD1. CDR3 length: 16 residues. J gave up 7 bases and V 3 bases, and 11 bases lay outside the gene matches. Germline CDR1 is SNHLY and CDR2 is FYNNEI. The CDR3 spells CASSDMPRGLEQPQHF. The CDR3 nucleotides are TGTGCCAGCAGTGATATGCCCAGGGGGCTTGAGCAGCCCCAGCATTTT.

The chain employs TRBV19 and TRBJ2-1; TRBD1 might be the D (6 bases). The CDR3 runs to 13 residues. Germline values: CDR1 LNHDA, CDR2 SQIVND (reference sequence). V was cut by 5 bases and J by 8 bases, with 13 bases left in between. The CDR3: CASSLEQGHEQFF. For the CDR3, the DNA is TGTGCCAGTAGTCTCGAACAGGGACATGAGCAGTTCTTC.

CDR3 in amino acids: CASSWSPGAPNTEAFF. The DNA for the CDR3 is TGTGCCAGCAGCTGGTCCCCAGGGGCCCCGAACACTGAAGCTTTCTTT. The J gene is TRBJ1-1, the V gene TRBV11-2, with a tentative D call TRBD1 (6 bases). V lost 4 bases and J 1 base, leaving 16 bases between the germline ends. This CDR3 has 16 residues. Germline V gene sequence: CDR1 SGHAT, CDR2 FQNNGV. Combining the CDR3 with reference TRBV11-2 and TRBJ1-1 gives the whole variable domain EAGVAQSPRYKIIEKRQSVAFWCNPISGHATLYWYQQILGQGPKLLIQFQNNGVVDDSQLPKDRFSAERLKGVDSTLKIQPAKLEDSAVYLCASSWSPGAPNTEAFFGQGTRLTVV.

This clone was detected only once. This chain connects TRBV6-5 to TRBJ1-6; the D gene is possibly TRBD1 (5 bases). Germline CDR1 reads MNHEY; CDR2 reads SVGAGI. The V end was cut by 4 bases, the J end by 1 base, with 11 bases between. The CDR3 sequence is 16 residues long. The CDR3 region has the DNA TGTGCCAGCAGTTCGGACCAGGGTTCCTATAATTCACCCCTCCACTTT. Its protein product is CASSSDQGSYNSPLHF.

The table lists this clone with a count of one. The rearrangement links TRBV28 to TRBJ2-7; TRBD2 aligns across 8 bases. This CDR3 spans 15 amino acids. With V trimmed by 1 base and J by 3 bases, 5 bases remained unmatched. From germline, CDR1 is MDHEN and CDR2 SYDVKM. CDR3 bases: TGTGCCAGCAGTTTATACTCCGGGGGGGGCTACGAGCAGTACTTC. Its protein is CASSLYSGGGYEQYF.

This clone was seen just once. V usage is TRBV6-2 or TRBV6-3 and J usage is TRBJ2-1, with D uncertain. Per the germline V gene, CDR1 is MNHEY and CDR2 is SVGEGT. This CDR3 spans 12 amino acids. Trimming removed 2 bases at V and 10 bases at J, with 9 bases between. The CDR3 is CASSYGPREQFF. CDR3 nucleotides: TGTGCCAGCAGTTACGGCCCGAGGGAGCAGTTCTTC.

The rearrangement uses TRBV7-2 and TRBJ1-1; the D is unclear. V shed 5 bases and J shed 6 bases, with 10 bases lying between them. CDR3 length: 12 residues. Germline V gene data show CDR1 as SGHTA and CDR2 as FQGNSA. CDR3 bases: TGTGCCAGCAGCGCTGGAGGGCCTGAAGCTTTCTTT. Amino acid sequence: CASSAGGPEAFF.

CDR3 amino acids: CASSLPSGRGGKEQFF. The CDR3 DNA reads TGTGCCAGCAGCCTACCTAGCGGGAGGGGCGGTAAGGAGCAGTTCTTC. The chain couples TRBV7-9 to TRBJ2-1, with TRBD2 matching over 12 bases. The germline gives CDR1 SEHNR, CDR2 FQNEAQ (reference sequence). Trimming cost V 5 bases and J 10 bases; bases outside gene matches: 12. The CDR3 contains 16 residues.